This T cell receptor beta chain was observed in a study of post-analysis software for immune sequencing data. Unique molecular identifiers featured in each of the TCR beta cDNA libraries. Each sample of roughly 0.9 to 11 million input T cells yielded around 500,000 cDNA molecules, so each molecule approximated one T cell. TCRdb recomputed calls from the PCR reads with MiXCR, one row per CDR3 protein. Of about 820,000 distinct CDR3 sequences listed, 53% are singletons. Comment on this clonotype: Its specificity is not known.

Whole-study findings and limits: Comparison of patients with controls showed a handful of TRBV segments more frequent in patients, TRBV5-6, TRBV5-1 and TRBV20-1 among them. Samples sharing a preparation batch grouped tightly together when assessed by F measure.

Trimming at V came to 6 bases and at J to 0 bases, leaving 10 bases not matched to a gene. This CDR3 spans 17 amino acids. From germline, CDR1 is DFQATT and CDR2 SNEGSKA (reference sequence). This sequence was found in a girl aged 5-17 years with multiple sclerosis. The sample consisted of blood. The chain has TRBV20-1 and TRBJ2-3; 12 bases are a match to TRBD2. CDR3 residues: CSANFGLAGTSTDTQYF. The CDR3 region has the DNA TGCAGTGCCAACTTCGGACTAGCGGGGACCAGCACAGATACGCAGTATTTT.